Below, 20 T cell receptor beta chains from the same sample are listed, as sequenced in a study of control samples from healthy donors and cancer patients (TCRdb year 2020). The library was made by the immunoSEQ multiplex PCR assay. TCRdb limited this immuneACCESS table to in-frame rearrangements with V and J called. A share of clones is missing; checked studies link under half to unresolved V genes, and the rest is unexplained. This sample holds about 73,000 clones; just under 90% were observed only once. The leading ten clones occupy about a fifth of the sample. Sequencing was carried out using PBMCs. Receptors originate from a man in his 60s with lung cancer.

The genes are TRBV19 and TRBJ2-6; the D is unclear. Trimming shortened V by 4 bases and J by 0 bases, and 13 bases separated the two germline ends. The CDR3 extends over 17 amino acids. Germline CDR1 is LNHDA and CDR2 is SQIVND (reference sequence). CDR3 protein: CASSSFLKSSGANVLTF. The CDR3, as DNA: TGTGCCAGTAGTAGCTTCCTGAAAAGCTCTGGGGCCAACGTCCTGACTTTC.

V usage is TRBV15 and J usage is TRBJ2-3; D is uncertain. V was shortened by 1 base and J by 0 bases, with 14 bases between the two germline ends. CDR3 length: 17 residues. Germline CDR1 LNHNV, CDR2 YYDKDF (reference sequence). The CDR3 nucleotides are TGTGCCACCAGCAGAGGTCGGACCGCTCCTAGCACAGATACGCAGTATTTT. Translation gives CATSRGRTAPSTDTQYF.

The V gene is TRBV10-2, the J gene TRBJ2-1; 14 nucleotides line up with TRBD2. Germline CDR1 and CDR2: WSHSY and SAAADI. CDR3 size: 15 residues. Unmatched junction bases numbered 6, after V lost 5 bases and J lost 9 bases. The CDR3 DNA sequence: TGCGCCAGCAGTACAGGACTAGCGGGGGGTGGTGAGCAGTTCTTC. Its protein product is CASSTGLAGGGEQFF.

The DNA of the CDR3 is TGCAGCGTTGAGAAAAGGGGGTACACAGATACGCAGTATTTT. It is translated as CSVEKRGYTDTQYF. V gene TRBV29-1 combines with J gene TRBJ2-3; TRBD1 might be the D (6 bases). CDR3 length: 14 amino acids. The V end lost 3 bases, the J end lost 2 bases, and 12 bases lay between the germline ends. CDR1 is SQVTM, CDR2 ANQGSEA, per germline.

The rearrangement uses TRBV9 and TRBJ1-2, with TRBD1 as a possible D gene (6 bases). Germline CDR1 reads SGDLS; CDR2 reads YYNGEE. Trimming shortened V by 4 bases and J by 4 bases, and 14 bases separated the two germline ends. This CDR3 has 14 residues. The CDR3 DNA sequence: TGTGCCAGCAGCATGCGGGACAACTTCTATGGCTACACCTTC. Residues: CASSMRDNFYGYTF. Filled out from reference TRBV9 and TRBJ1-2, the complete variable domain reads DSGVTQTPKHLITATGQRVTLRCSPRSGDLSVYWYQQSLDQGLQFLIQYYNGEERAKGNILERFSAQQFPDLHSELNLSSLELGDSALYFCASSMRDNFYGYTFGSGTRLTVV.

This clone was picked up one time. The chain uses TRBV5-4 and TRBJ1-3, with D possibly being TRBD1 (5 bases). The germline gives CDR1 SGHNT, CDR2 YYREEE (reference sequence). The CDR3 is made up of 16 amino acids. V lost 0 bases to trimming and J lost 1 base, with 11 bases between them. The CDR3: CASSLEHGGSGNTIYF. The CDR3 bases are TGTGCCAGCAGCTTGGAACACGGGGGATCTGGAAACACCATATATTTT.

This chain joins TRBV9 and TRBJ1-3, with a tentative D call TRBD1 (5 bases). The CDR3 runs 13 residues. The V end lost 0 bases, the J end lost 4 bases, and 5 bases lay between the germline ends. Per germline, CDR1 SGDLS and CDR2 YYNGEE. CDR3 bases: TGTGCCAGCAGCGTAGGACAGGGAAACACCATATATTTT. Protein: CASSVGQGNTIYF.

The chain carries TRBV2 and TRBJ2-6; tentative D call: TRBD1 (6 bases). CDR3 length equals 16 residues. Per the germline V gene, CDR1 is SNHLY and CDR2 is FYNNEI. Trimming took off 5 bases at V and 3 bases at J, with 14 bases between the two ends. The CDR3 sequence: CASSSPLQGGANVLTF. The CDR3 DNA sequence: TGTGCCAGCAGTAGCCCATTACAGGGTGGGGCCAACGTCCTGACTTTC.

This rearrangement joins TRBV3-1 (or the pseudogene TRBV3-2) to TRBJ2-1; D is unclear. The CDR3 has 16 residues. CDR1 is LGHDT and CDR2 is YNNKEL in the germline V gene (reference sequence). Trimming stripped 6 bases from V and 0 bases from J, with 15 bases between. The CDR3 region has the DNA TGTGCCAGCAGTCTCGCCGTGACCCGCTCCTACAATGAGCAGTTCTTC. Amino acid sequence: CASSLAVTRSYNEQFF.

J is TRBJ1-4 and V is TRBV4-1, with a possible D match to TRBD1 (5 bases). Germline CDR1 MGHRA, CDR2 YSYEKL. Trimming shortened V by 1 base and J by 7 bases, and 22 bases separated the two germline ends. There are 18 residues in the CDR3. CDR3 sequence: CASSQAPGPGRNAEKLFF. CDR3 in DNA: TGCGCCAGCAGCCAAGCCCCCGGACCGGGGCGAAATGCTGAAAAACTGTTTTTT.

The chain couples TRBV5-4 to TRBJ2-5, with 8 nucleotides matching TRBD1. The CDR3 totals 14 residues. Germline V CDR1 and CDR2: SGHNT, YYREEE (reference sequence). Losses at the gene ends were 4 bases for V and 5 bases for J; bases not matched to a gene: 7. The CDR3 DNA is TGTGCCAGCAGCCCTCGGACAGGGAGGGAGACCCAGTACTTC. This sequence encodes CASSPRTGRETQYF.

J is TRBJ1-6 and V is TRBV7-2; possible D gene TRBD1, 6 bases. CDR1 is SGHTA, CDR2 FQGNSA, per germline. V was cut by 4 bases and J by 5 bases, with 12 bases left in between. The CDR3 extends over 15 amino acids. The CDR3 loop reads CASSSQTGNNSPLHF. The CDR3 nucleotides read TGTGCCAGCAGCTCTCAGACAGGCAATAATTCACCCCTCCACTTT.

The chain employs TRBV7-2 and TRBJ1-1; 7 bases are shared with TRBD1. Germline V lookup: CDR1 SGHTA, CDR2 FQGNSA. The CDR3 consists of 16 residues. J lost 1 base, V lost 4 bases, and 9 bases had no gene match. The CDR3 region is CASSSVGQGGNTEAFF. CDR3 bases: TGTGCCAGCAGCTCGGTGGGGCAGGGGGGGAACACTGAAGCTTTCTTT.

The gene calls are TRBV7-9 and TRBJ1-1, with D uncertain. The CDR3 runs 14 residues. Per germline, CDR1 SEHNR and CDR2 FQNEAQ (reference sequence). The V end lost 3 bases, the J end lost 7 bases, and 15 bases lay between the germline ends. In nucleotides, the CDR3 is TGTGCCAGCAGCTTTCTGGGCGGGCAGCTTGAAGCTTTCTTT. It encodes CASSFLGGQLEAFF.

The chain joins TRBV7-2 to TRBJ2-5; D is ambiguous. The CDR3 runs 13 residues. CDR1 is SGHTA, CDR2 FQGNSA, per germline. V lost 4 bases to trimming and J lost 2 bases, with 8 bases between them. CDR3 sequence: CASSYLAQETQYF. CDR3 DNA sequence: TGTGCCAGCAGCTATCTCGCACAAGAGACCCAGTACTTC.

CDR3 sequence (DNA): TGCGCCAGCAGCCAAGTTCAGGAGCTGAATCAGCCCCAGCATTTT. It specifies CASSQVQELNQPQHF. This chain links TRBV4-1 with TRBJ1-5; no firm D call. Germline V gives CDR1 MGHRA, CDR2 YSYEKL. Trimming took off 1 base at V and 4 bases at J, with 11 bases between the two ends. This CDR3 region has 15 residues.

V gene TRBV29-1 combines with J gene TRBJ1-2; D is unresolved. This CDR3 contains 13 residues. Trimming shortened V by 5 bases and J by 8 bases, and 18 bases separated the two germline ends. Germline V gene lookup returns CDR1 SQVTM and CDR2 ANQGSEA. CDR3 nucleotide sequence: TGCAGCGTTCCCTCCGTTTGGCTTGGCGGCTACACCTTC. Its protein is CSVPSVWLGGYTF.

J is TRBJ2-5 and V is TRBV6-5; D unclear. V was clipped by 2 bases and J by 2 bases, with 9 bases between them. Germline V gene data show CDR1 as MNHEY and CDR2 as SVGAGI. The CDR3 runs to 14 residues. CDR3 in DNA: TGTGCCAGCAGTTACGGGCGGAAACAAGAGACCCAGTACTTC. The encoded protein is CASSYGRKQETQYF.

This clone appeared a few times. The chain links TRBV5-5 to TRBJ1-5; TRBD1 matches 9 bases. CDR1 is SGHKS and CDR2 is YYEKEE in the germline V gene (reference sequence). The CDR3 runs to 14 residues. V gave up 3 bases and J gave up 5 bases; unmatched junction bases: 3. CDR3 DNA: TGTGCCAGCAGCTCCCGGACAGGGGATCAGCCCCAGCATTTT. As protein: CASSSRTGDQPQHF. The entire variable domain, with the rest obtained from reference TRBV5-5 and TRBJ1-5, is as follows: DAGVTQSPTHLIKTRGQQVTLRCSPISGHKSVSWYQQVLGQGPQFIFQYYEKEERGRGNFPDRFSARQFPNYSSELNVNALLLGDSALYLCASSSRTGDQPQHFGDGTRLSIL.

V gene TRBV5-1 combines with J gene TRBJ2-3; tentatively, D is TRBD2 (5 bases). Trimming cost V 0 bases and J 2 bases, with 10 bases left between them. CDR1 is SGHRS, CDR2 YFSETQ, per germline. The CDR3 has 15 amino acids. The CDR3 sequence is CASSLAGGPTDTQYF. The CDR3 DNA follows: TGCGCCAGCAGCTTGGCAGGCGGGCCCACAGATACGCAGTATTTT. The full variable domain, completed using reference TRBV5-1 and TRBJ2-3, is KAGVTQTPRYLIKTRGQQVTLSCSPISGHRSVSWYQQTPGQGLQFLFEYFSETQRNKGNFPGRFSGRQFSNSRSEMNVSTLELGDSALYLCASSLAGGPTDTQYFGPGTRLTVL.